The 8 T cell receptor beta chains listed next were all sequenced from one sample in a study of T cell changes during pregnancy in multiple sclerosis. TCRdb's table, derived via immunoSEQ multiplex PCR, lists solely in-frame clones and lacks some. The sample includes over 45,000 clones, 85% to 95% of them seen just once. Sequences were derived from peripheral blood, sampled in the third trimester of pregnancy. The receptors shown here come from a female donor with multiple sclerosis, enrolled in a pregnancy study.

The chain uses TRBV7-2 and TRBJ2-7; no definite D call. The CDR3 length is 16 residues. In germline, CDR1 is SGHTA, CDR2 FQGNSA. V dropped 1 base and J dropped 3 bases, with 16 bases sitting between them. CDR3: CASSLGPLPSVYEQYF. In DNA, the CDR3 is TGTGCCAGCAGCTTAGGGCCGCTTCCAAGCGTCTACGAGCAGTACTTC.

The J gene is TRBJ2-3, the V gene TRBV30; D ambiguous. The CDR3 spans 15 residues. The V end lost 0 bases, the J end lost 1 base, and 11 bases lay between the germline ends. Per the germline V gene, CDR1 is GTSNPN and CDR2 is SVGIG (reference sequence). The CDR3 coding sequence is TGTGCCTGGAGTGTAAGTGCCCGCGGCACAGATACGCAGTATTTT. This codes for CAWSVSARGTDTQYF.

This rearrangement joins TRBV4-3 to TRBJ2-1, with D perhaps matching TRBD2 (6 bases). The V and J ends lost 1 base and 2 bases respectively, with 18 bases between them. The CDR3 is 18 amino acids. In germline, CDR1 is LGHNA, CDR2 YSLEER. The CDR3 loop is CASSQVYGGKGPYNEQFF. CDR3 nucleotide sequence: TGCGCCAGCAGCCAAGTATACGGCGGGAAGGGGCCCTACAATGAGCAGTTCTTC.

The chain carries TRBV10-3 and TRBJ2-3, with 14 bases matching TRBD2. CDR3 length: 15 amino acids. Germline V gene data show CDR1 as ENHRY and CDR2 as SYGVKD. J was trimmed by 1 base and V by 10 bases; bases with no gene match: 4. The DNA for the CDR3 is TGTGCCACCACGACTAGCGGGGGGGGCACAGATACGCAGTATTTT. This encodes CATTTSGGGTDTQYF.

The rearrangement links TRBV14 to TRBJ2-7; the match to TRBD1 covers 7 bases. The CDR3 consists of 14 residues. Germline trimming cut 7 bases from V and 2 bases from J; bases unmatched to any gene: 8. Germline-derived CDR1 and CDR2 are SGHDN and FVKESK. CDR3 DNA: TGTGCCAGCAAAACAGGGGCAAAAGCCTACGAGCAGTACTTC. Protein: CASKTGAKAYEQYF.

The V and J genes are TRBV6-5 and TRBJ2-7, with D unclear. Looked up from germline, CDR1 is MNHEY and CDR2 is SVGAGI. The germline V and J ends were trimmed by 7 bases and 6 bases, with 10 bases remaining between them. The CDR3 contains 11 residues. DNA for the CDR3: TGTGCCAGCACTCTAGATGGCGAGCAGTACTTC. The encoded protein is CASTLDGEQYF.

This chain connects TRBV28 to TRBJ1-1, with D unclear. The germline V gene has CDR1 MDHEN and CDR2 SYDVKM. The CDR3 has 11 amino acids. Between the trimmed V and J ends, which lost 5 bases and 8 bases, there was a span of 9 bases. CDR3 bases: TGTGCCAGCAGTCCCGGTTGGGAAGCTTTCTTT. Translating it yields CASSPGWEAFF. Variable domain in full (rest from reference TRBV28 and TRBJ1-1): DVKVTQSSRYLVKRTGEKVFLECVQDMDHENMFWYRQDPGLGLRLIYFSYDVKMKEKGDIPEGYSVSREKKERFSLILESASTNQTSMYLCASSPGWEAFFGQGTRLTVV.

The gene calls are TRBV13 and TRBJ2-7; the D gene is possibly TRBD2 (6 bases). Per germline, CDR1 PRHDT and CDR2 FYEKMQ (reference sequence). CDR3 size: 14 residues. Trimming took 0 bases from V and 4 from J, leaving 10 bases between them. This chain's CDR3 is CASSLGVSGYEQYF. The CDR3 DNA follows: TGTGCCAGCAGCTTAGGGGTTAGCGGATACGAGCAGTACTTC. Using reference TRBV13 and TRBJ2-7 for the parts outside the CDR3, the full variable domain is AAGVIQSPRHLIKEKRETATLKCYPIPRHDTVYWYQQGPGQDPQFLISFYEKMQSDKGSIPDRFSAQQFSDYHSELNMSSLELGDSALYFCASSLGVSGYEQYFGPGTRLTVT.